The rows below give T cell receptor beta chains drawn from one sample of a study of blood T cell repertoires in COVID-19. The repertoire was sequenced with immunoSEQ multiplex PCR; TCRdb's copy has only in-frame clones and lacks some. The sample contains 220,000 or so clones, roughly 86% of which appear only once. Sequencing used peripheral blood. These receptors originate from a woman aged 45-65 years with COVID-19, enrolled during active disease. The CDR3 runs from the conserved cysteine through the conserved F or W. The order of the fields is clone size, V gene, D gene, J gene, CDR3 protein, CDR3 DNA. D genes are given only for firm matches. The listing skips clone size in some rows; elsewhere it reads once, few, many or a size class.

size: .; V: TRBV27; D: .; J: TRBJ2-7; CDR3: CASSSIYRDDEQYF; DNA: TGTGCCAGCAGTTCGATTTACAGGGACGACGAGCAGTACTTC
size: .; V: TRBV19; D: .; J: TRBJ2-7; CDR3: CASSIQGISYEQYF; DNA: TGTGCCAGTAGTATACAGGGAATTTCCTACGAGCAGTACTTC
size: .; V: TRBV24-1; D: .; J: TRBJ2-2; CDR3: CATSDSRYSWNTGELFF; DNA: TGTGCCACCAGTGATTCACGGTATTCATGGAACACCGGGGAGCTGTTTTTT
size: .; V: TRBV11-2; D: .; J: TRBJ2-5; CDR3: CASSLGGGERETQYF; DNA: TGTGCCAGCAGCTTAGGGGGAGGAGAGAGGGAGACCCAGTACTTC
size: .; V: TRBV19; D: .; J: TRBJ2-1; CDR3: CASSIVGGREGEQFF; DNA: TGTGCCAGTAGTATAGTGGGGGGGCGAGAGGGTGAGCAGTTCTTC
size: .; V: TRBV19; D: TRBD1; J: TRBJ1-6; CDR3: CASSRRQGGDNSPLHF; DNA: TGTGCCAGTAGTCGACGACAGGGGGGCGATAATTCACCCCTCCACTTT
size: .; V: TRBV12-5; D: TRBD2; J: TRBJ2-3; CDR3: CASGLVRSSGGPSTDTQYF; DNA: TGTGCTAGTGGTTTGGTACGATCTAGCGGGGGTCCTAGCACAGATACGCAGTATTTT
size: .; V: TRBV5-5; D: .; J: TRBJ2-3; CDR3: CASSPRGQRGYSTDTQYF; DNA: TGTGCCAGCAGCCCAAGGGGGCAGCGGGGGTATAGCACAGATACGCAGTATTTT
size: .; V: TRBV7-9; D: .; J: TRBJ1-1; CDR3: CASSPRITEAFF; DNA: TGTGCCAGCAGCCCCAGGATCACTGAAGCTTTCTTT
size: .; V: TRBV19; D: TRBD1; J: TRBJ1-3; CDR3: CASRQGAGNTIYF; DNA: TGTGCCAGTCGACAGGGGGCTGGAAACACCATATATTTT
size: .; V: TRBV5-6; D: TRBD1; J: TRBJ2-7; CDR3: CASSPAGTGGYEQYF; DNA: TGTGCCAGCAGCCCCGCGGGGACAGGGGGCTACGAGCAGTACTTC
size: .; V: TRBV9; D: .; J: TRBJ1-6; CDR3: CASSAPSGVGNSPLHF; DNA: TGTGCCAGCAGCGCACCCTCCGGGGTAGGAAATTCACCCCTCCACTTT
size: many; V: TRBV5-1; D: .; J: TRBJ1-1; CDR3: CASSFGGTEAFF; DNA: TGCGCCAGCAGCTTCGGAGGGACTGAAGCTTTCTTT
size: .; V: TRBV5-1; D: .; J: TRBJ2-5; CDR3: CASSLWAPQMEETQYF; DNA: TGCGCCAGCAGCTTGTGGGCCCCCCAAATGGAAGAGACCCAGTACTTC
size: .; V: TRBV30; D: .; J: TRBJ2-1; CDR3: CAWNSETSSYNEQFF; DNA: TGTGCCTGGAACTCGGAGACGAGCTCCTACAATGAGCAGTTCTTC
size: .; V: TRBV11-2; D: TRBD2; J: TRBJ2-3; CDR3: CASSLRLAGTDTQYF; DNA: TGTGCCAGCAGCTTGCGACTAGCGGGAACAGATACGCAGTATTTT
size: .; V: TRBV7-9; D: TRBD1; J: TRBJ1-6; CDR3: CASSLGDRDYSPLHF; DNA: TGTGCCAGCAGCTTGGGGGACAGGGACTACTCACCCCTCCACTTT
size: .; V: TRBV19; D: .; J: TRBJ2-1; CDR3: CASSRADIYNEQFF; DNA: TGTGCCAGTAGTCGAGCAGACATATACAATGAGCAGTTCTTC
size: .; V: TRBV19; D: .; J: TRBJ1-2; CDR3: CASSWATDTANYGYTF; DNA: TGTGCCAGTTCGTGGGCAACTGATACAGCTAACTATGGCTACACCTTC
size: .; V: TRBV11-3; D: TRBD1; J: TRBJ1-1; CDR3: CASIDRAAGEAFF; DNA: TGTGCCAGCATCGACAGGGCTGCGGGCGAAGCTTTCTTT
size: few; V: TRBV19; D: .; J: TRBJ1-5; CDR3: CASSPSWGDQPQHF; DNA: TGTGCCAGTAGTCCCTCGTGGGGGGATCAGCCCCAGCATTTT
size: .; V: TRBV15; D: .; J: TRBJ1-5; CDR3: CATSQERGGGQPQHF; DNA: TGTGCCACCAGCCAAGAGAGGGGTGGAGGGCAGCCCCAGCATTTT
size: .; V: TRBV28; D: .; J: TRBJ1-2; CDR3: CASSPQEDYGYTF; DNA: TGTGCCAGCAGTCCCCAGGAGGACTATGGCTACACCTTC
size: few; V: TRBV6-5; D: TRBD1; J: TRBJ2-3; CDR3: CASRPDRVADTQYF; DNA: TGTGCCAGCAGGCCCGACAGGGTCGCAGATACGCAGTATTTT
size: .; V: TRBV6-5; D: TRBD1; J: TRBJ1-2; CDR3: CAARTGGNYGYTF; DNA: TGTGCCGCCCGGACAGGGGGAAACTATGGCTACACCTTC
size: .; V: TRBV6-1; D: TRBD2; J: TRBJ2-3; CDR3: CASSEEAGGGPGQYF; DNA: TGTGCCAGCAGTGAAGAAGCGGGGGGCGGTCCAGGGCAGTATTTT
size: .; V: TRBV9; D: TRBD2; J: TRBJ2-5; CDR3: CASSVVGAGGRETQYF; DNA: TGTGCCAGCAGCGTAGTGGGAGCGGGGGGGCGAGAGACCCAGTACTTC
size: .; V: TRBV5-1; D: .; J: TRBJ1-3; CDR3: CASSLEGGNTIYF; DNA: TGCGCCAGCAGCTTGGAGGGGGGAAACACCATATATTTT
size: once; V: TRBV3-1/TRBV3-2; D: .; J: TRBJ1-4; CDR3: CASSQDLAREKLFF; DNA: TGTGCCAGCAGCCAAGATCTGGCGAGGGAAAAACTGTTTTTT